This entry concerns a single T cell receptor beta chain. Unique molecular identifiers tagged the TCRbeta library. TCRdb ran MiXCR on the PCR reads and lists one entry per CDR3 protein. Among some 390,000 distinct CDR3 sequences listed, roughly 22% were seen once. The ends were cut back, 0 bases at V and 7 bases at J, with 16 bases in the middle. This CDR3 has 15 amino acids. Looked up from germline, CDR1 is SGHDT and CDR2 is YYEEEE. This specimen belongs to a study of T-cell reconstitution after alpha-beta-depleted transplantation in children. The sequencing here drew on PBMCs from the stem cell graft donor, taken from the stem cell graft. This chain connects TRBV5-6 to TRBJ1-2; TRBD1 might be the D (6 bases). The TCR originated in a human donor who donated a stem cell graft to a child with acute myeloid leukemia. This chain's CDR3 is CASSLVRGATGGYTF. The CDR3 region has the DNA TGTGCCAGCAGCTTGGTGAGGGGGGCGACTGGTGGCTACACCTTC.